This TCR beta chain was recorded in a study of Graves' ophthalmopathy and Graves' hyperthyroidism. Study context: Researchers obtained peripheral blood at initial diagnosis, before any treatment had begun.

CDR1 is GTSNPN, CDR2 SVGIG, per germline (reference sequence). The CDR3 extends over 14 amino acids. Lactation, pregnancy, uncontrolled infections and other autoimmune diseases were all grounds for excluding patients. PBMCs were isolated by Ficoll-Paque density gradient centrifugation, using more than 8.5 ml of fresh peripheral blood as the starting material. Researchers took RNA transcripts and amplified TCR beta CDR3 regions from them. In the first round, RT-PCR was carried out with HTBI primers, and a multiplex PCR formed the second round. TCRdb independently ran MiXCR on the multiplex PCR reads; one entry per CDR3 protein. Seen here are hundreds of thousands of distinct CDR3 sequences, 20% to 25% observed once, and the top ten hold approximately 3%. There are a few counts of this clonotype.

The V call is TRBV30, the J call TRBJ1-6; D not certain. Sequences were obtained from peripheral blood. This TCR was sampled from a young woman with stable Graves' hyperthyroidism. CDR3 in DNA: TGTGGGTATCGGCCCTACTCCTATAATTCACCCCTCCACTTT. Translation gives CGYRPYSYNSPLHF.